Listed below are T cell receptor beta chains from one sample, sequenced in a study of identifying expanded T cells in peripheral blood. Assay: immunoSEQ multiplex PCR; the TCRdb copy retains only in-frame clones and omits some. The table records 90,000 to 110,000 clones, less than 90% of them present only once. The sequenced material came from blood. These receptors were obtained from a person between 18 and 75 years old in good health. The CDR3 runs from the conserved cysteine through the conserved F or W. Each record gives: clone size, V gene, J gene, D gene, CDR3 DNA, CDR3 protein. The D gene is left open where the match is weak. The size entry is marked missing in some rows and otherwise reads once, few, many or a size class.

.	TRBV6-5	TRBJ2-5	TRBD1	TGTGCCAGCAGTTATTCTGGGACAGGGGGCGTAGAGACCCAGTACTTC	CASSYSGTGGVETQYF
.	TRBV4-1	TRBJ1-1	TRBD1	TGCGCCAGCAGCCAAGAGGGGACAGGGGGCGAAGCTTTCTTT	CASSQEGTGGEAFF
.	TRBV30	TRBJ1-3	.	TGTGCCTGGAGAGATTGGGGCAATGTAGGAAACACCATATATTTT	CAWRDWGNVGNTIYF
.	TRBV6-5	TRBJ1-1	.	TGTGCCAGCACCCAGGGTGGTACTGAAGCTTTCTTT	CASTQGGTEAFF
.	TRBV7-3	TRBJ1-4	.	TGTGCCAGCAGCCCACAGGGAGGCGAAAAACTGTTTTTT	CASSPQGGEKLFF
.	TRBV6-5	TRBJ1-1	.	TGTGCCAGCAGTTACTCGATCGGGATCACTGAAGCTTTCTTT	CASSYSIGITEAFF
once	TRBV18	TRBJ1-4	.	TGTGCCAGCTCCGAAATGGGACACTCTAATGAAAAACTGTTTTTT	CASSEMGHSNEKLFF
.	TRBV19	TRBJ1-5	TRBD1	TGTGCCAGTAGTACCCCGAGGGGGCAACCGTTGATGCCCCAGCATTTT	CASSTPRGQPLMPQHF
.	TRBV5-1	TRBJ2-5	TRBD2	TGCGCCAGCAGCGCTCGTCTAGCGGGGGGTCAAGAGACCCAGTACTTC	CASSARLAGGQETQYF
few	TRBV5-4	TRBJ1-2	TRBD1	TGTGCCAGCAGCTTGGTTTTTGGGACAGGGGTTCTTGGCTACACCTTC	CASSLVFGTGVLGYTF
.	TRBV2	TRBJ1-5	.	TGTGCCAGCAGGGGGACGGATAATAGCAATCAGCCCCAGCATTTT	CASRGTDNSNQPQHF
.	TRBV7-9	TRBJ2-3	.	TGTGCCAGCAGCCCGGGACCTGCGACGACAGATACGCAGTATTTT	CASSPGPATTDTQYF
.	TRBV12-5	TRBJ1-2	TRBD1	TGTGCTAGTGCCCTGGGACAGAACTATGGCTACACCTTC	CASALGQNYGYTF
once	TRBV27	TRBJ2-7	TRBD1	TGTGCCAGCGGCGGGACAGGGGCCTACGAGCAGTACTTC	CASGGTGAYEQYF
.	TRBV5-1	TRBJ1-2	TRBD1	TGCGCCAGCAGCTTGACCCAGGGGGCGGACGGCTACACCTTC	CASSLTQGADGYTF
.	TRBV7-9	TRBJ1-5	.	TGTGCCAGCAGCTTCCTCGGGGAGGATCAGCCCCAGCATTTT	CASSFLGEDQPQHF
.	TRBV18	TRBJ2-1	TRBD2	TGTGCCAGCTCACCAATGCGGGGGAGGGGCTACAATGAGCAGTTCTTC	CASSPMRGRGYNEQFF
.	TRBV28	TRBJ1-5	TRBD1	TGTGCCAGCAGCCAGGGACAGGGGGTTCAGCCCCAGCATTTT	CASSQGQGVQPQHF
once	TRBV5-1	TRBJ1-4	.	TGCGCCAGCAGCTTTTCGCCAGACCCGAGGAAACTGTTTTTT	CASSFSPDPRKLFF
once	TRBV4-1	TRBJ1-5	.	TGCGCCAGCAGCCAAGACAGGGTTGGGAATCAGCCCCAGCATTTT	CASSQDRVGNQPQHF
.	TRBV18	TRBJ1-1	TRBD1	TGTGCCAGCTCACCCCAGGGACAGCCAAACACTGAAGCTTTCTTT	CASSPQGQPNTEAFF
.	TRBV10-1	TRBJ2-4	.	TGCGCCAGCAGTGAGTCGTGGAGGGAACGGGACATTCAGTACTTC	CASSESWRERDIQYF
.	TRBV25-1	TRBJ2-1	.	TGTGCCAGCAGTGGTAGCCTTTCCTACAATGAGCAGTTCTTC	CASSGSLSYNEQFF
once	TRBV11-2	TRBJ1-1	.	TGTGCCAGCAGCTTAGCCACGGGAGGGCAAAAGGGGGCTTTCTTT	CASSLATGGQKGAFF
.	TRBV2	TRBJ1-4	.	TGTGCCAGCAGGTGGGGCAACCGGGGAGAAAAACTGTTTTTT	CASRWGNRGEKLFF
.	TRBV19	TRBJ1-4	TRBD1	TGTGCCAGTGGAGGACAGGCCGAGGGGGAAAAACTGTTTTTT	CASGGQAEGEKLFF
.	TRBV7-2	TRBJ2-7	.	TGTGCCAGCAGCTTACCAGACAGGCCATCCTACGAGCAGTACTTC	CASSLPDRPSYEQYF
.	TRBV29-1	TRBJ2-3	TRBD1	TGCAGCGTACGGACAGGAAGCACAGATACGCAGTATTTT	CSVRTGSTDTQYF
.	TRBV5-6	TRBJ2-1	.	TGTGCCAGCAGCTGGGGCGGTACTGAGCAGTTCTTC	CASSWGGTEQFF
once	TRBV4-2	TRBJ2-7	TRBD2	TGTGCCAGCAGCCAGGCTGAAAGTCTAGCGGGGTACGAGCAGTACTTC	CASSQAESLAGYEQYF
.	TRBV7-3	TRBJ2-7	TRBD1	TGTGCCAGCAGCTTAGGGACAGGCCTCTCCTACGAGCAGTACTTC	CASSLGTGLSYEQYF
.	TRBV4-2	TRBJ2-5	.	TGTGCCAGCAGCCAAGGGACCAGGGGCCACTCAACGGGCCAGTACTTC	CASSQGTRGHSTGQYF
.	TRBV5-5	TRBJ1-1	.	TGTGCCAGCAGGTCGTCCCGGGACACTGAAGCTTTCTTT	CASRSSRDTEAFF
.	TRBV19	TRBJ2-7	.	TGTGCCAGTACCTTCGACAGTATCGGCGTCTACGAGCAGTACTTC	CASTFDSIGVYEQYF
.	TRBV7-3	TRBJ2-7	TRBD1	TGTGCCAGCAGCCCCGGGACAGGGGGCCCCTACGAGCAGTACTTC	CASSPGTGGPYEQYF
once	TRBV5-1	TRBJ2-7	TRBD2	TGCGCCAGCAGCCCAACTAGCGGGGACTACGAGCAGTACTTC	CASSPTSGDYEQYF
.	TRBV5-1	TRBJ2-7	.	TGCGCCAGCAGCCCCCTCGGGGTGTCGGGCGGCCACGAGCAGTACTTC	CASSPLGVSGGHEQYF
.	TRBV7-3	TRBJ2-5	.	TGTGCCAGCAGCTGGGACCGTTTAGAGACCCAGTACTTC	CASSWDRLETQYF
.	TRBV6-5	TRBJ2-7	.	TGTGCGAGCGGGTGGACCTACGAGCAGTACTTC	CASGWTYEQYF
.	TRBV15	TRBJ2-2	.	TGTGCCACCAGCGGGAGACAGGTCGGGACCGGGGAGCTGTTTTTT	CATSGRQVGTGELFF
.	TRBV20-1	TRBJ2-2	.	TGCAGTGTTGCAGACGGGGAGCTGTTTTTT	CSVADGELFF
.	TRBV7-3	TRBJ2-6	.	TGTGCCAGCAGCCCAGTCGCCGGGGCCAACGTCCTGACTTTC	CASSPVAGANVLTF
.	TRBV7-9	TRBJ1-6	.	TGTGCCAGCAGCTTATCCGATTCACCCCTCCACTTT	CASSLSDSPLHF
.	TRBV21-1	TRBJ2-4	.	TGTGCCAGTGCGCTATTAGCGGTTCTAGCCAAAAACATTCAGTACTTC	CASALLAVLAKNIQYF
.	TRBV18	TRBJ2-5	.	TGTGCCAGCTCACACGGTCGCGAGACCCAGTACTTC	CASSHGRETQYF
.	TRBV27	TRBJ1-5	TRBD1	TGTGCCAGCAGGAAAGGGACAGGGCACAATCAGCCCCAGCATTTT	CASRKGTGHNQPQHF
.	TRBV4-3	TRBJ2-2	TRBD1	TGCGCCAGTTCTCCCGAAGGGGGCCCCGGGGAGCTGTTTTTT	CASSPEGGPGELFF
.	TRBV7-9	TRBJ2-2	TRBD2	TGTGCCAGCAGCTGGGTGACTAGCGGGAGTGCCGGGGAGCTGTTTTTT	CASSWVTSGSAGELFF
once	TRBV18	TRBJ1-2	.	TGTGCCAGCTCACCTCCGAGGGATCTTTATGGCTACACCTTC	CASSPPRDLYGYTF
.	TRBV14	TRBJ2-7	.	TGTGCCAGGATAGACTCGGGGGAGCAGTACTTC	CARIDSGEQYF
.	TRBV11-2	TRBJ2-6	.	TGTGCCAGCAGCTTAGTTTTTGGGGCCAACGTCCTGACTTTC	CASSLVFGANVLTF
.	TRBV5-1	TRBJ2-7	.	TGCGCCAGCAGCCGGGAATACGAGCAGTACTTC	CASSREYEQYF
.	TRBV11-2	TRBJ1-3	.	TGTGCCAGCAGCCGTGACAGGACTTACTCTGGAAACACCATATATTTT	CASSRDRTYSGNTIYF
once	TRBV5-1	TRBJ2-7	.	TGCGCCAGCAGCGCCGTAAGCAGGTCATTCTCCTACGAGCAGTACTTC	CASSAVSRSFSYEQYF
.	TRBV4-2	TRBJ1-2	.	TGTGCCAGCAGCCAAGAACGAGGGGGCTATGGCTACACCTTC	CASSQERGGYGYTF
.	TRBV2	TRBJ2-7	TRBD1	TGTGCCAGCAGTGTAGGACAGGGGTACGAGCAGTACTTC	CASSVGQGYEQYF
.	TRBV25-1	TRBJ2-2	.	TGTGCCAGCAGTGCCCCCGGGACAAACACCGGGGAGCTGTTTTTT	CASSAPGTNTGELFF
.	TRBV29-1	TRBJ2-3	TRBD1	TGCAGCGTTCGCGACAGGGGGCCCGAGGGCACAGATACGCAGTATTTT	CSVRDRGPEGTDTQYF
once	TRBV6-5	TRBJ1-2	.	TGTGCCAGCAGTTACTCTCGGACAACTTGGGGCTACACCTTC	CASSYSRTTWGYTF